This TCR beta chain was recorded in a study of cytomegalovirus exposure and HLA in healthy donors. Study results and limitations: Accounts indicate the classifier identified cytomegalovirus status with strong specificity and sensitivity. The study recorded some 160 TCR beta chains that were cytomegalovirus-associated.

Repertoires were generated with immunoSEQ multiplex PCR, while TCRdb's copy carries only in-frame clones and drops some. The profile shows approximately 190,000 clones, roughly 82% of them singletons. Notes on this clone: What it binds is not known.

There are 16 residues in the CDR3. CDR1 is PRHDT and CDR2 is FYEKMQ in the germline V gene (reference sequence). Trimming cost V 5 bases and J 7 bases; bases outside gene matches: 12. The V call is TRBV13, the J call TRBJ2-2; 8 nucleotides align to TRBD1. This clonotype was sampled from a man between 18 and 29 years old in good health and CMV-seropositive. Material for sequencing was PBMCs. The CDR3 coding sequence is TGTGCCAGCAGCCGCTCGGACAGGGACCGAAGCGGGGAGCTGTTTTTT. It codes for CASSRSDRDRSGELFF. Using reference TRBV13 and TRBJ2-2 for the parts outside the CDR3, the full variable domain is AAGVIQSPRHLIKEKRETATLKCYPIPRHDTVYWYQQGPGQDPQFLISFYEKMQSDKGSIPDRFSAQQFSDYHSELNMSSLELGDSALYFCASSRSDRDRSGELFFGEGSRLTVL.